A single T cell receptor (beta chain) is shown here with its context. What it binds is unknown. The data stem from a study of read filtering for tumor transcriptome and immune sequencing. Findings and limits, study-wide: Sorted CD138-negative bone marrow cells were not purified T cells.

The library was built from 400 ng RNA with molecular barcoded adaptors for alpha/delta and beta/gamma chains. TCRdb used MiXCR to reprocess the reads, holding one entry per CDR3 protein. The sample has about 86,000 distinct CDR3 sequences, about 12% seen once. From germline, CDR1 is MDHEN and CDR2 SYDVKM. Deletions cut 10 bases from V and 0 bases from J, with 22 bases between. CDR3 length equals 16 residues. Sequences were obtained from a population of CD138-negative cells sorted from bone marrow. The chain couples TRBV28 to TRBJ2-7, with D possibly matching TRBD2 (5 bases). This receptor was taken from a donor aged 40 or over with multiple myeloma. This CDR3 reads CATSSPGERSSYEQYF. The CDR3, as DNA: TGTGCCACCTCATCCCCGGGCGAGCGGAGCTCCTACGAGCAGTACTTC.